This T cell receptor beta chain was captured by sequencing in a study of blood T cell repertoires in COVID-19 (TCRdb year 2020). For the study in its entirety: The collaborator samples originated in the United States, Italy and Spain and spanned the acute and convalescent phases of COVID-19. The material from the prospective study consisted of cDNA or gDNA derived from T cells, B-cell-depleted T cells, or PBMCs. A freely available public database, intended as a resource for researchers studying the immune response to SARS-CoV-2, is where the repertoires were released. Where HLA class I and class II types were available, the types were taken from metadata supplied by the sample provider, not from assay-based typing. Sample metadata almost always included a de-identified subject ID, COVID-19 status, age in years and sex. Samples were obtained from the ongoing ImmuneRACE study (first 160 participants) and from 1,254 subjects provided by 6 global collaborators. The dataset comprised deeply sampled blood TCRbeta repertoires from subjects exposed to, actively infected with, or recovered from COVID-19. What the study reported, not specific to this receptor: How much clinical and demographic metadata was included differed by source and by participant, and the metadata was provided uncurated.

Whole blood was collected in K2EDTA tubes by collaborating institutions according to the institutions' own protocols. For TCRbeta analysis, collaborators shipped samples as frozen whole blood, isolated PBMCs, or DNA extracted from either of those sample types. TCRbeta CDR3 regions were amplified from genomic DNA by means of the immunoSEQ Assay, a bias-controlled multiplex PCR. As for the authors' bioinformatics: Within the assay, amplification of reference gene primers was used to estimate how many nucleated cells each sample contained. Sequence reads were collapsed and filtered to measure the absolute abundance of every unique TCRbeta CDR3 rearrangement. Productive Simpson clonality was computed per sample as the square root of Simpson's diversity index over productive rearrangements. The clones in this table, taken by TCRdb from immuneACCESS, are in-frame only. Not every clone is retained; where verified, under half of the shortfall comes from an unresolved V gene, and the cause of the rest is unknown. From that table come the V and J calls and clone size; the DNA was used to work out D and trimming. A total of 100,000 to 150,000 clones appear in this sample, about nine tenths of them only once. Of the sample, roughly 30% falls within the top ten clones.

The germline V gene (reference sequence) supplies CDR1 LGHDT and CDR2 YNNKEL. V drops 0 bases and J drops 5 bases, leaving 14 bases in between. CDR3 length: 16 amino acids, cysteine to phenylalanine. The entry retains the CDR3 DNA only, 48 bases that are in frame from base 1. The table lists this clone with a count of one. Its antigen is still unknown. The input lacks base qualities; no much larger clone sits a single base away. This sequence originates from a woman between 65 and 79 years old with acute or convalescent COVID-19. Material for sequencing was peripheral blood. The rearranged segments are TRBV3-1 (or the pseudogene TRBV3-2) and TRBJ1-5, with an unclear D gene assignment. The DNA reads as follows: TGTGCCAGCAGCCAAGATCCTCCCTCCACTTATCAGCCCCAGCATTTT. This codes for CASSQDPPSTYQPQHF.